The 3 T cell receptor beta chains below were found in one sample sequenced in a study of control samples from healthy donors and cancer patients. Sequencing used immunoSEQ multiplex PCR; TCRdb keeps in-frame clones, though not all of them. The sample gives 100,000 to 150,000 clones, 90% of which show up once; roughly 2.5% is in the top ten. Sequenced input: blood. The receptors were sampled from a man aged 35 to 55 in good health.

The rearrangement links TRBV19 to TRBJ2-6, with 10 bases aligning to TRBD1. V shed 6 bases and J 2 bases; nucleotides not matched to a gene: 7. Germline V gene sequence: CDR1 LNHDA, CDR2 SQIVND (reference sequence). The CDR3 covers 17 residues. The CDR3 nucleotides read TGTGCCAGTAGCCGGGACAGGGGAACGGCTGGGGCCAACGTCCTGACTTTC. Protein product: CASSRDRGTAGANVLTF. Variable domain in full (rest from reference TRBV19 and TRBJ2-6): DGGITQSPKYLFRKEGQNVTLSCEQNLNHDAMYWYRQDPGQGLRLIYYSQIVNDFQKGDIAEGYSVSREKKESFPLTVTSAQKNPTAFYLCASSRDRGTAGANVLTFGAGSRLTVL.

The gene calls are TRBV9 and TRBJ2-5; D could derive from TRBD1 or TRBD2 (6 bases each). The germline V and J ends were trimmed by 3 bases and 4 bases, with 16 bases remaining between them. The germline V gene encodes CDR1 SGDLS and CDR2 YYNGEE. The CDR3 contains 15 residues. The CDR3 DNA follows: TGTGCCAGCAGCGGATTTGGGGGGCTTGGAGAGACCCAGTACTTC. Amino acids: CASSGFGGLGETQYF.

The chain combines TRBV10-3 with TRBJ1-1; no reliable D call. Looked up from germline, CDR1 is ENHRY and CDR2 is SYGVKD. CDR3 size: 13 residues. The V gene lost 3 bases and the J gene lost 1 base, with 6 bases spanning the gap. In DNA form, the CDR3 reads TGTGCCATCAGTGACAGACCGAACACTGAAGCTTTCTTT. Translating gives CAISDRPNTEAFF.